Shown below are 9 T cell receptor beta chains from a single sample sequenced in a study of blood T cell repertoires in COVID-19. Method: immunoSEQ multiplex PCR; TCRdb's copy keeps in-frame clones and lacks some. The sample carries around 230,000 clones, approximately 88% recorded once. Sequences were obtained from PBMCs or T cells enriched from blood (not recorded which). Receptors originate from a woman in her thirties or forties with acute COVID-19.

This clone was recorded once. J is TRBJ1-1 and V is TRBV9; D is undetermined. This CDR3 comprises 15 residues. V shed 0 bases and J shed 2 bases, with 11 bases lying between them. The germline CDR1 and CDR2 sequences are SGDLS and YYNGEE. Written as DNA, the CDR3 is TGTGCCAGCAGCGTAGCAGCGGCGGTAAACACTGAAGCTTTCTTT. Translation gives CASSVAAAVNTEAFF.

This clone has just a few counts. The chain recombines TRBV2 with TRBJ2-2; D unclear. Between the trimmed V and J ends, which lost 5 bases and 8 bases, there was a span of 15 bases. The germline V gene has CDR1 SNHLY and CDR2 FYNNEI. The CDR3 has 14 amino acids. CDR3 region: CASSRQNTPGELFF. The CDR3 region has the DNA TGTGCCAGCAGTCGTCAAAACACGCCTGGGGAGCTGTTTTTT.

The rearrangement links TRBV12-3 or TRBV12-4 to TRBJ1-6, with D hard to call. The germline V and J ends were trimmed by 4 bases and 5 bases, with 6 bases remaining between them. There are 13 residues in the CDR3. In nucleotides, the CDR3 is TGTGCCAGCAGTTGGGGAGATAATTCACCCCTCCACTTT. Translation gives CASSWGDNSPLHF.

This chain uses TRBV4-3 with TRBJ2-5; possibly TRBD1 for D (6 bases). The CDR3 extends over 14 amino acids. V was pared by 0 bases and J by 4 bases, with 9 bases between. Germline CDR1 and CDR2: LGHNA and YSLEER. As DNA, the CDR3 is TGCGCCAGCAGCCAAGATGCGACAGGAGAGACCCAGTACTTC. Protein: CASSQDATGETQYF.

The CDR3 loop reads CASSLETGGYGYTF. For the CDR3, the DNA is TGTGCCAGCAGCTTAGAGACAGGGGGTTATGGCTACACCTTC. V usage is TRBV7-9 and J usage is TRBJ1-2; 9 positions agree with TRBD1. Trimming took 1 base from V and 5 from J; bases not matched to a gene: 2. This CDR3 contains 14 residues. CDR1 SEHNR and CDR2 FQNEAQ come from the germline V gene (reference sequence).

The V and J genes are TRBV5-4 and TRBJ1-6, with 7 bases lining up with TRBD1. With 0 bases clipped from V and 7 bases from J, the junction kept 4 bases outside the gene matches. CDR3 size: 15 residues. Germline CDR1 SGHNT, CDR2 YYREEE (reference sequence). The CDR3 protein is CASSLGQGYNSPLHF. CDR3 bases: TGTGCCAGCAGCTTGGGACAGGGATACAATTCACCCCTCCACTTT.

This chain connects TRBV19 to TRBJ1-5; TRBD1 is a possible D gene (5 bases). V lost 9 bases and J lost 6, with 15 bases in between. The CDR3 extends over 13 amino acids. Germline V gene lookup returns CDR1 LNHDA and CDR2 SQIVND (reference sequence). The CDR3 DNA is TGTGCCAGCCGGGACCCGGAGGGTCAGCCCCAGCATTTT. Protein: CASRDPEGQPQHF. The complete variable domain, with remaining parts taken from reference TRBV19 and TRBJ1-5, reads DGGITQSPKYLFRKEGQNVTLSCEQNLNHDAMYWYRQDPGQGLRLIYYSQIVNDFQKGDIAEGYSVSREKKESFPLTVTSAQKNPTAFYLCASRDPEGQPQHFGDGTRLSIL.

This clone was counted once. The chain recombines TRBV10-2 with TRBJ2-5; D might be TRBD1 (6 bases). Trimming stripped 5 bases from V and 4 bases from J, with 17 bases between. The V gene's germline CDR1 is WSHSY and CDR2 SAAADI. This CDR3 region has 15 residues. The CDR3 coding sequence is TGCGCCAGCAGTCACACCCAGGGGTCAGGAGAGACCCAGTACTTC. It encodes CASSHTQGSGETQYF.

This chain links TRBV6-5 with TRBJ2-7; D gene ambiguous. This CDR3 is 15 amino acids long. V lost 0 bases and J 6 bases, leaving 15 bases between the germline ends. From germline, CDR1 is MNHEY and CDR2 SVGAGI. The DNA of the CDR3 is TGTGCCAGCAGTTACTCTCACCGGGTTGGAGCCGAGCAGTACTTC. This codes for CASSYSHRVGAEQYF.